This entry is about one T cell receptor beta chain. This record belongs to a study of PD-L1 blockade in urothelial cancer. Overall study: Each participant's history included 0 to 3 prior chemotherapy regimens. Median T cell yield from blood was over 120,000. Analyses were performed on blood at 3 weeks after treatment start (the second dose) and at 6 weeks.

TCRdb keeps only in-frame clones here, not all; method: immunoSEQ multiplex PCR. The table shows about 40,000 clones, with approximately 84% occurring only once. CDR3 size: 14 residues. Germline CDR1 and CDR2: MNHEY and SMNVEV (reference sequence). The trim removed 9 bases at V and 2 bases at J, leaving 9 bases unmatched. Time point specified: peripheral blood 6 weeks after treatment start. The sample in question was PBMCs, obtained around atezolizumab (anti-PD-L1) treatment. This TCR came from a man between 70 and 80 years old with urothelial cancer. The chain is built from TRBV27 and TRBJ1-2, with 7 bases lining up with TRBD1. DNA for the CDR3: TGTGCCAGTTGTATCTCAGGGGGGAACTATGGCTACACCTTC. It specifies CASCISGGNYGYTF.